Below, 13 T cell receptor beta chains from the same sample are listed, as sequenced in a study of shared clonotypes between healthy human individuals. The protocol was immunoSEQ multiplex PCR, while the TCRdb copy is restricted to in-frame clones and leaves out a portion. The sample carries about 1 million clones, approximately 76% recorded once. The material sequenced was memory CD4+ T cells sorted from blood. This sample's subset: CD45RA-negative fraction. The receptors were gathered from a man aged 18 to 29 in good health.

The chain carries TRBV18 and TRBJ2-1, with D maybe TRBD2 (6 bases). V shed 5 bases and J shed 1 base, with 21 bases lying between them. Germline CDR1 and CDR2: KGHSH and LQKENI. The CDR3 has 18 amino acids. Written as DNA, the CDR3 is TGTGCCAGCTCAGTAACAGGTTACGGGAGCGGATCCTACAATGAGCAGTTCTTC. Its translation is CASSVTGYGSGSYNEQFF.

The chain combines TRBV6-5 with TRBJ2-1, with 9 bases aligning to TRBD1. V shed 6 bases and J 4 bases; nucleotides not matched to a gene: 4. The CDR3 runs 14 residues. Per germline, CDR1 MNHEY and CDR2 SVGAGI. The CDR3, as DNA: TGTGCCAGCAGCACCGGGACAGGGTACAATGAGCAGTTCTTC. The encoded protein is CASSTGTGYNEQFF.

This clone has only a few counts. The rearrangement joins TRBV19 to TRBJ1-5, with 8 bases matching TRBD1. The germline V gene encodes CDR1 LNHDA and CDR2 SQIVND (reference sequence). After removal of 5 bases from V and 8 bases from J, the junction contained 11 bases not matched to a gene. The CDR3 consists of 15 residues. The CDR3 DNA follows: TGTGCCAGTAGTTACCCGACCAGGGGGCATGAGCCCCAGCATTTT. It translates to CASSYPTRGHEPQHF. The full variable domain, in which reference TRBV19 and TRBJ1-5 provide the parts outside the CDR3, is DGGITQSPKYLFRKEGQNVTLSCEQNLNHDAMYWYRQDPGQGLRLIYYSQIVNDFQKGDIAEGYSVSREKKESFPLTVTSAQKNPTAFYLCASSYPTRGHEPQHFGDGTRLSIL.

This clone was counted a single time. The chain links TRBV4-1 to TRBJ2-7, with D perhaps TRBD2 (5 bases). This CDR3 is built from 16 residues. From germline, CDR1 is MGHRA and CDR2 YSYEKL. Trimming cost V 2 bases and J 2 bases, with 16 bases left between them. For the CDR3, the DNA is TGCGCCAGCAGCCAACGAGGGCTGTCTGGGGCCTACGAGCAGTACTTC. Translated: CASSQRGLSGAYEQYF.

The V gene is TRBV5-4, the J gene TRBJ2-1; 11 nucleotides agree with TRBD2. CDR3 size: 16 residues. CDR1 and CDR2 (germline): SGHNT, YYREEE (reference sequence). V shed 5 bases, J shed 3 bases, and the junction held 7 bases outside the gene matches. The CDR3 sequence: CASSSGLAGSYNEQFF. The CDR3 DNA sequence: TGTGCCAGCAGTTCTGGACTAGCGGGTAGCTACAATGAGCAGTTCTTC.

As regards this clone: This sample includes further DNA sequences coding for the same CDR3. V usage is TRBV4-1 and J usage is TRBJ1-5; D unclear. Germline-derived CDR1 and CDR2 are MGHRA and YSYEKL. Trimming took off 2 bases at V and 4 bases at J, with 15 bases between the two ends. The CDR3 loop spans 16 amino acids. The CDR3 DNA sequence: TGCGCCAGCAGCCAAAGTTCGGGTCTCTTGAATCAGCCCCAGCATTTT. Translated: CASSQSSGLLNQPQHF.

V gene TRBV4-2 combines with J gene TRBJ2-7, with D possibly being TRBD1 (6 bases). From germline, CDR1 is LGHNA and CDR2 YNFKEQ. The V end was cut by 5 bases, the J end by 1 base, with 9 bases between. The CDR3 loop spans 13 amino acids. The CDR3 protein is CASSLGQSYEQYF. The CDR3, as DNA: TGTGCCAGCAGCTTGGGACAATCCTACGAGCAGTACTTC.

V and J are TRBV7-2 and TRBJ1-2, with unresolved D. The germline CDR1 and CDR2 sequences are SGHTA and FQGNSA. This CDR3 comprises 13 residues. Trimming shortened V by 4 bases and J by 4 bases, and 10 bases separated the two germline ends. The CDR3, as DNA: TGTGCCAGCAGCTCTGGGTCAGCCTATGGCTACACCTTC. Translated, it gives CASSSGSAYGYTF.

This chain uses TRBV9 with TRBJ2-5, with TRBD2 matching over 11 bases. V shed 4 bases and J 4 bases; nucleotides not matched to a gene: 12. This CDR3 has 17 residues. The germline V gene encodes CDR1 SGDLS and CDR2 YYNGEE. This chain's CDR3 is CASSPGTSGGVAETQYF. The CDR3 DNA is TGTGCCAGCAGCCCCGGGACTAGCGGAGGGGTGGCAGAGACCCAGTACTTC. The variable domain in full, completed from reference TRBV9 and TRBJ2-5, reads DSGVTQTPKHLITATGQRVTLRCSPRSGDLSVYWYQQSLDQGLQFLIQYYNGEERAKGNILERFSAQQFPDLHSELNLSSLELGDSALYFCASSPGTSGGVAETQYFGPGTRLLVL.

The chain recombines TRBV5-6 with TRBJ1-5, with 11 bases aligning to TRBD1. Germline-derived CDR1 and CDR2 are SGHDT and YYEEEE. The junction had 9 bases not matched to a gene; V was cut back by 4 bases and J by 6 bases. This CDR3 contains 16 residues. This CDR3 is CASSADRGREGQPQHF. The CDR3 coding sequence is TGTGCCAGCAGCGCGGACAGGGGGCGCGAGGGTCAGCCCCAGCATTTT.

The genes are TRBV9 and TRBJ2-1; 12 bases are a match to TRBD2. Germline V CDR1 and CDR2: SGDLS, YYNGEE. Trimming at V came to 3 bases and at J to 10 bases, leaving 11 bases not matched to a gene. CDR3 size: 16 residues. The CDR3: CASSDTSGGNRGEQFF. The CDR3 DNA follows: TGTGCCAGCAGCGACACTAGCGGGGGGAATAGAGGGGAGCAGTTCTTC.

The V gene is TRBV5-4, the J gene TRBJ2-1; D call uncertain. The CDR3 spans 15 residues. Between the trimmed V and J ends, which lost 4 bases and 0 bases, there was a span of 11 bases. The germline gives CDR1 SGHNT, CDR2 YYREEE (reference sequence). The CDR3 DNA reads as TGTGCCAGCAGCCTGGCGGTTAGCTCCTACAATGAGCAGTTCTTC. This gives the protein CASSLAVSSYNEQFF.

This clone was found once. This chain connects TRBV5-1 to TRBJ2-2; 12 bases match TRBD1. Germline trimming cut 4 bases from V and 4 bases from J; bases unmatched to any gene: 8. The CDR3 has 17 amino acids. Germline V gene data show CDR1 as SGHRS and CDR2 as YFSETQ. The CDR3 loop reads CASSGQGQGAATGELFF. CDR3 nucleotide sequence: TGCGCCAGCAGCGGTCAGGGACAGGGGGCGGCCACCGGGGAGCTGTTTTTT.